The entry below gives a single TCR beta chain sequence along with its context. CDR3 size: 15 residues. CDR1 is LGHNT and CDR2 is FRNRAP in the germline V gene. J gave up 7 bases and V 5 bases, and 9 bases lay outside the gene matches. Authors' analysis steps: Reference gene primer amplification yielded estimated nucleated cell counts. Sequenced by immunoSEQ multiplex PCR; TCRdb stores in-frame clones only, minus some. The DNA gave D and trimming, while V, J and clone size come from that table. In the table there are some 390,000 clones, around 92% of which are singletons. Each participant's cohort was designated according to participant-reported clinical history. Two negative PCRs, clearance, or symptom resolution had been documented for recovered Cohort 3 donors. This record belongs to a study of blood T cell repertoires in COVID-19. Study information: T cells, B-cell-depleted T cells, or PBMCs supplied cDNA or gDNA.

The sequenced sample consisted of PBMCs or T cells enriched from blood (not recorded which). The J gene is TRBJ2-1, the V gene TRBV12-5, with 9 bases identical to TRBD2. The receptor comes from a woman in her thirties who had recovered from COVID-19. The CDR3 loop reads CASGPGTSYGNEQFF. CDR3 sequence (DNA): TGTGCTAGTGGTCCCGGGACTAGCTATGGAAATGAGCAGTTCTTC.